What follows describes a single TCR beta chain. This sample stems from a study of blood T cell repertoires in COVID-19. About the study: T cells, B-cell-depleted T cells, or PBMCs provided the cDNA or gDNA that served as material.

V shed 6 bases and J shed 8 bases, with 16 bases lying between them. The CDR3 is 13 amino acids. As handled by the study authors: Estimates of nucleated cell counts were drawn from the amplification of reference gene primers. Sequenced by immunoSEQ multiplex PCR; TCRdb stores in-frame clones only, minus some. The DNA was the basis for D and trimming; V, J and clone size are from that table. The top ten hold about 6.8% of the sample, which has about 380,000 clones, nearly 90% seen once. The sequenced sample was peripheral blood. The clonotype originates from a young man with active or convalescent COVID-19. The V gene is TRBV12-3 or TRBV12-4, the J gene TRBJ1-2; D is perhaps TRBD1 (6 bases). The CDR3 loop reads CASRQGQLGGYTF. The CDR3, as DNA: TGTGCCAGCAGGCAAGGACAGTTAGGGGGCTACACCTTC.